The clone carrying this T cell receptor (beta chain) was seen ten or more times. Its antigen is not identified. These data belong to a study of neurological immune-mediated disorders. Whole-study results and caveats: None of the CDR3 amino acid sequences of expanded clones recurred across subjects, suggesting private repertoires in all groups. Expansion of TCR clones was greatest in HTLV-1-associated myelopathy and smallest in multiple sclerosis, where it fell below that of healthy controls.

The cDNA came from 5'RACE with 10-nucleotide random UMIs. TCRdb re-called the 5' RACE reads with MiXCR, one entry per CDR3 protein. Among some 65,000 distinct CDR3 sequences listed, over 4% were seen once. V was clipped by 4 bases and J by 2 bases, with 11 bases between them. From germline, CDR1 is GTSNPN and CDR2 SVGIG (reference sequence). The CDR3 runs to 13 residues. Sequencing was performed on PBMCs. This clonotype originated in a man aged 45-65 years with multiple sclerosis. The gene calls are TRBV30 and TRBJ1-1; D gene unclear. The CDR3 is CAWTTGINTEAFF. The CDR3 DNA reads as TGTGCCTGGACCACCGGGATTAACACTGAAGCTTTCTTT.